The 18 T cell receptor beta chains in this list originate from one sample, sequenced in a study of blood T cells in healthy people across ages. The second PCR ran about 6 to 12 cycles with a sample-barcoded 5' primer and J-beta primers. MiXCR was run by TCRdb on the 5' RACE reads, yielding one entry per CDR3 protein. This sample has 2 million or so distinct CDR3 sequences, with less than 50% found just once. Sequenced material: blood. The origin of the receptors is a woman aged 40-49 years in good health.

The gene calls are TRBV7-2 and TRBJ2-5; no reliable D call. The CDR3 spans 12 residues. Trimming took 2 bases from V and 4 from J, leaving 5 bases between them. Germline CDR1 is SGHTA and CDR2 is FQGNSA. In nucleotides, the CDR3 is TGTGCCAGCAGCTTATGGGCAGAGACCCAGTACTTC. Its protein is CASSLWAETQYF.

This chain joins TRBV5-1 and TRBJ2-5; 8 bases match TRBD1. With 6 bases clipped from V and 11 bases from J, the junction kept 6 bases outside the gene matches. The germline CDR1 and CDR2 sequences are SGHRS and YFSETQ. CDR3 length: 11 residues. In DNA, the CDR3 is TGCGCCAGCACCGCGGACAGGGAGCAGTACTTC. It specifies CASTADREQYF.

The J gene is TRBJ2-5, the V gene TRBV6-2 or TRBV6-3, with TRBD2 matching 8 bases. Germline lookup yields CDR1 MNHEY and CDR2 SVGEGT. Trimming removed 8 bases from V and 5 bases from J; junction bases left unmatched: 16. This CDR3 region has 16 residues. CDR3 in DNA: TGTGCCAGCCTGGGACTAGATATGCGGGTTGGCGAGACCCAGTACTTC. This encodes CASLGLDMRVGETQYF.

This sequence joins TRBV5-1 and TRBJ2-4; D remains ambiguous. CDR3 length: 14 amino acids. V lost 6 bases and J lost 5, with 15 bases in between. The germline CDR1 and CDR2 sequences are SGHRS and YFSETQ. The CDR3 DNA is TGCGCCAGCATGTTCGGCGGTGTCGAAAACATTCAGTACTTC. Translated: CASMFGGVENIQYF.

Written as DNA, the CDR3 is TGCAGTGCTAGGGACCCAGGGAACTCACCCCTCCACTTT. It yields the protein CSARDPGNSPLHF. The V gene is TRBV20-1, the J gene TRBJ1-6, with D maybe TRBD1 (5 bases). Trimming shortened V by 3 bases and J by 10 bases, and 13 bases separated the two germline ends. Looked up from germline, CDR1 is DFQATT and CDR2 is SNEGSKA (reference sequence). The CDR3 extends over 13 amino acids.

This clonotype was counted many times. The junction differs from germline at one of its ends, possibly a read error. The chain uses TRBV5-1 and TRBJ2-5; no firm D call. CDR3 length: 14 residues. Germline V gene sequence: CDR1 SGHRS, CDR2 YFSETQ. CDR3 in amino acids: CASSLVGIQETQYF. The DNA for the CDR3 is TGTGCCAGCAGTTTAGTGGGGATTCAAGAGACCCAGTACTTC.

This clonotype was seen a few times. The chain carries TRBV7-9 and TRBJ2-7; TRBD2 might be the D (6 bases). Germline assignment: CDR1 SEHNR and CDR2 FQNEAQ (reference sequence). The CDR3 contains 13 residues. The V and J ends lost 5 bases and 6 bases respectively, with 14 bases between them. This CDR3 is CASSQLRRGEQYF. Written as DNA, the CDR3 is TGTGCCAGCAGCCAATTGCGGCGGGGCGAGCAGTACTTC.

V is TRBV24-1 and J is TRBJ2-5; TRBD2 matches 8 bases. Germline CDR1 reads KGHDR; CDR2 reads SFDVKD. CDR3 size: 14 residues. Trimming took 7 bases from V and 1 from J; bases not matched to a gene: 4. DNA of the CDR3: TGTGCCACCAGCCCAGGGACTAGCCAAGAGACCCAGTACTTC. It encodes CATSPGTSQETQYF.

This chain joins TRBV3-1 and TRBJ1-1; a weak D match, TRBD1 (5 bases). V was shortened by 0 bases and J by 8 bases, with 10 bases between the two germline ends. CDR1 is LGHDT, CDR2 YNNKEL, per germline (reference sequence). This CDR3 region has 13 residues. CDR3 coding DNA: TGTGCCAGCAGCCAAGATCGCAGGACAGAAGCTTTCTTT. It encodes CASSQDRRTEAFF.

The chain joins TRBV12-3 or TRBV12-4 to TRBJ1-5, with D unclear. V was pared by 6 bases and J by 2 bases, with 17 bases between. This CDR3 is built from 16 residues. CDR3 amino acids: CASSSSLGSGNQPQHF. The CDR3 DNA sequence: TGTGCCAGCAGCTCCAGCCTGGGAAGTGGCAATCAGCCCCAGCATTTT.

This clonotype has more than one count but fewer than ten. This chain uses TRBV11-1 with TRBJ1-1; D ambiguous. CDR3 size: 13 residues. Per the germline V gene, CDR1 is SGHAT and CDR2 is FQDESV (reference sequence). Trimming stripped 2 bases from V and 8 bases from J, with 12 bases between. CDR3 amino acids: CASSLNRPTEAFF. The CDR3 DNA sequence: TGTGCCAGCAGCTTAAACAGACCTACCGAAGCTTTCTTT.

This clonotype was picked up a small number of times. The chain uses TRBV28 and TRBJ2-5; 10 bases are shared with TRBD2. Germline loops: CDR1 MDHEN, CDR2 SYDVKM. J was trimmed by 4 bases and V by 10 bases; bases with no gene match: 9. This CDR3 has 14 residues. CDR3 sequence (DNA): TGTGCCACCACCGGGACTAGCGTCCCAGAGACCCAGTACTTC. It specifies CATTGTSVPETQYF.

This clonotype was seen a few times. V is TRBV14 and J is TRBJ1-4, with D possibly being TRBD1 (5 bases). The CDR3 is 17 residues long. CDR1 is SGHDN, CDR2 FVKESK, per germline. Trimming took 0 bases from V and 2 from J, leaving 13 bases between them. CDR3 DNA: TGTGCCAGCAGCCAAGAAGGCAGGGAAGGCACTAATGAAAAACTGTTTTTT. It codes for CASSQEGREGTNEKLFF.

The chain joins TRBV20-1 to TRBJ2-5; D remains ambiguous. V was clipped by 6 bases and J by 3 bases, with 8 bases between them. Germline CDR1 is DFQATT and CDR2 is SNEGSKA (reference sequence). The CDR3 contains 11 residues. CDR3: CSATSEETQYF. The DNA for the CDR3 is TGCAGTGCAACTTCGGAAGAGACCCAGTACTTC.

This clonotype occurred once. A read error is possible here, since a much larger clone lies one base away. The chain is built from TRBV6-5 and TRBJ2-1; 11 bases agree with TRBD1. Germline V CDR1 and CDR2: MNHEY, SVGAGI. The CDR3 consists of 15 residues. CDR3 nucleotide sequence: TGTGCCAGCAGCCGAGGACAGGGGGCCTACAATGAGCAGTCCTTC. This encodes CASSRGQGAYNEQSF.

This sequence joins TRBV10-3 and TRBJ2-3; possible D gene TRBD2, 6 bases. V lost 2 bases and J lost 3, with 15 bases in between. The CDR3 is made up of 16 amino acids. In germline, CDR1 is ENHRY, CDR2 SYGVKD. The CDR3 protein is CAISEGGILGTDTQYF. Written as DNA, the CDR3 is TGTGCCATCAGTGAGGGCGGGATTCTCGGGACAGATACGCAGTATTTT.

The rearrangement joins TRBV9 to TRBJ2-1; D is unclear. The germline V gene encodes CDR1 SGDLS and CDR2 YYNGEE. Trimming shortened V by 6 bases and J by 3 bases, and 7 bases separated the two germline ends. This CDR3 is built from 12 residues. The DNA for the CDR3 is TGTGCCAGCACGACGGGCTACAATGAGCAGTTCTTC. Its translation: CASTTGYNEQFF.

The CDR3 spells CAISDSRETNYGYTF. For the CDR3, the DNA is TGTGCCATCAGTGACTCTCGGGAAACCAATTATGGCTACACCTTC. The chain uses TRBV10-3 and TRBJ1-2; no firm D call. This CDR3 contains 15 residues. V lost 3 bases to trimming and J lost 5 bases, with 16 bases between them. Germline V gene data show CDR1 as ENHRY and CDR2 as SYGVKD.